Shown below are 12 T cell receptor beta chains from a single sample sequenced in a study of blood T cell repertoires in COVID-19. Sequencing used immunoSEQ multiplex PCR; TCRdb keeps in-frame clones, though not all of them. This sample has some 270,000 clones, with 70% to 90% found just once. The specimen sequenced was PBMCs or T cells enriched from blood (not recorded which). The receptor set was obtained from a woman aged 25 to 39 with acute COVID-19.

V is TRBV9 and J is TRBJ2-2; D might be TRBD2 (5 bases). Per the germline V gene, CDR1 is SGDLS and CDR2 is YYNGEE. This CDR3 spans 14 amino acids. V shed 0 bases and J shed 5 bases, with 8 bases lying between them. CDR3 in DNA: TGTGCCAGCAGCGTAGAGGGCGGGACCGGGGAGCTGTTTTTT. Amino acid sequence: CASSVEGGTGELFF.

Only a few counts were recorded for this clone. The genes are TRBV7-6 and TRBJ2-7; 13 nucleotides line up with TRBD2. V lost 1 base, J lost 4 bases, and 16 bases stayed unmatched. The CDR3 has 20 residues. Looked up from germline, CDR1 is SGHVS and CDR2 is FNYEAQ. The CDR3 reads CASSLGPGLAGVMASYEQYF. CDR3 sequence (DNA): TGTGCCAGCAGCTTAGGTCCTGGACTAGCGGGAGTTATGGCATCATACGAGCAGTACTTC.

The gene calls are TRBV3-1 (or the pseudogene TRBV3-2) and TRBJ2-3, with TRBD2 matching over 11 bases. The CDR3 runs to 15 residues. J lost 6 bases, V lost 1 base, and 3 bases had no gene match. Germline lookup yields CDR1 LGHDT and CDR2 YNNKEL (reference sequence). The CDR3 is CASSQVAGGPDTQYF. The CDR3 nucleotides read TGTGCCAGCAGCCAAGTAGCGGGAGGGCCGGATACGCAGTATTTT.

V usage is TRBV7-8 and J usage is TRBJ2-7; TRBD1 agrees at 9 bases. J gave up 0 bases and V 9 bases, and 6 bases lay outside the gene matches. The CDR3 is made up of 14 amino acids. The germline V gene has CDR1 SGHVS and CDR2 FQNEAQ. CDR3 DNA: TGTGCCAGTGCCGGGACAGGGAGCTCCTACGAGCAGTACTTC. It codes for CASAGTGSSYEQYF.

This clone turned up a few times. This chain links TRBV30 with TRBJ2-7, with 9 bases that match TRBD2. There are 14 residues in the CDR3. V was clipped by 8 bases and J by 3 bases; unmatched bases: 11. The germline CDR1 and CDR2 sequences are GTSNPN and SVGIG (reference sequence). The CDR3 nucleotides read TGTGCCGGAGGATCGCCTAGCGGGATCTACGAGCAGTACTTC. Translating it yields CAGGSPSGIYEQYF.

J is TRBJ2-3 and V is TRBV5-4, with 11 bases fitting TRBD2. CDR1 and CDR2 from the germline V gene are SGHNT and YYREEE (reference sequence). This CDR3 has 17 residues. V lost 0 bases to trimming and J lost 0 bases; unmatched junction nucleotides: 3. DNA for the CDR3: TGTGCCAGCAGCTTGGGATTAGCGGGAGGGAGCACAGATACGCAGTATTTT. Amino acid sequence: CASSLGLAGGSTDTQYF.

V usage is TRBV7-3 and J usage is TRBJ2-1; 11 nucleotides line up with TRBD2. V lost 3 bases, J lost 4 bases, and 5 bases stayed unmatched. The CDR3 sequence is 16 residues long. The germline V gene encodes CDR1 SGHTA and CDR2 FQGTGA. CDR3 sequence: CASSLVGTSGYNEQFF. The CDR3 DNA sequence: TGTGCCAGCAGCTTGGTCGGGACTAGCGGATACAATGAGCAGTTCTTC.

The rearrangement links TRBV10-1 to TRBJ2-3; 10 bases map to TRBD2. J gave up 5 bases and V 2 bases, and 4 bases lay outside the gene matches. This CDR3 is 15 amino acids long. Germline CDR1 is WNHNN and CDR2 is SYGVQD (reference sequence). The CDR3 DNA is TGCGCCAGCAGTGAGGTTGCTAGCGGGAGAGATACGCAGTATTTT. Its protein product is CASSEVASGRDTQYF.

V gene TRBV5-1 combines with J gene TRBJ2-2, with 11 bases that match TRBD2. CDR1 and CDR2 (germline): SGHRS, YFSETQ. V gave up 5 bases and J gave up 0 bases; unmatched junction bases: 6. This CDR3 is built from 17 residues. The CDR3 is CASRPSTSGTNTGELFF. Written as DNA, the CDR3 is TGCGCCAGCAGACCTTCGACTAGCGGGACGAACACCGGGGAGCTGTTTTTT.

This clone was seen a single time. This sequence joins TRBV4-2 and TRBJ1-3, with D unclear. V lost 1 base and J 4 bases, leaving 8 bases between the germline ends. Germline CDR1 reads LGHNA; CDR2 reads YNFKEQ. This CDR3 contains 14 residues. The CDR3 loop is CASSQVSSGNTIYF. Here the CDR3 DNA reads TGTGCCAGCAGCCAAGTCAGTTCGGGAAACACCATATATTTT.

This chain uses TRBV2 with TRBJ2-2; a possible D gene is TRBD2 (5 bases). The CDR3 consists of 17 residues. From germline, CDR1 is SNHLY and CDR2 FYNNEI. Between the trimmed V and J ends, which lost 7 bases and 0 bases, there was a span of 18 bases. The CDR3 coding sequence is TGTGCCAGCACCACCCGGCGGACGGGATCGAACACCGGGGAGCTGTTTTTT. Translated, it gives CASTTRRTGSNTGELFF.

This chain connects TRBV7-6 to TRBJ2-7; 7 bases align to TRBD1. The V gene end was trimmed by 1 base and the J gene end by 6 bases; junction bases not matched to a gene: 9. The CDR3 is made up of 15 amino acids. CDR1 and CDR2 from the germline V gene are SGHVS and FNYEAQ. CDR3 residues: CASSLGQGISGEQYF. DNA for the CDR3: TGTGCCAGCAGCTTAGGACAGGGAATATCTGGCGAGCAGTACTTC.